Here is one T cell receptor (beta chain) with its context. No antigen is known for it. Germline lookup yields CDR1 GTSNPN and CDR2 SVGIG (reference sequence). Trimming stripped 3 bases from V and 6 bases from J, with 15 bases between. This CDR3 contains 15 residues. It was RNA transcripts that yielded the amplified TCR beta CDR3 regions. The HTBI primer set served for first-round RT-PCR of the TCR CDR3. One entry per CDR3 protein, called by TCRdb with MiXCR from the multiplex PCR reads. The sample includes hundreds of thousands of distinct CDR3 sequences, 20% of them seen just once. These data come from a study of T cells in Graves' hyperthyroidism and ophthalmopathy. Background on the study: Blood was drawn when the patient was first diagnosed and still untreated. Study-level points and caveats: The majority of expanded thyroid clonotypes above 0.001 also appeared in blood.

V gene TRBV30 combines with J gene TRBJ1-6; D remains unclear. The receptor's source is a man aged 40-55 years with Graves' ophthalmopathy. The sample consisted of blood. CDR3 nucleotide sequence: TGTGCCTGGAGGATCCTCCTCTCCGTTAATTCACCCCTCCACTTT. Protein product: CAWRILLSVNSPLHF.